This T cell receptor (beta chain) was identified in a study of blood T cell repertoires in COVID-19. Study summary: From T cells, B-cell-depleted T cells, or PBMCs came the material, which was cDNA or gDNA.

Sequenced by immunoSEQ multiplex PCR; TCRdb stores in-frame clones only, minus some. The profile covers some 160,000 clones, with approximately 90% appearing a single time and around 1.9% taken by the ten largest. This TCR was recovered from a man aged 50 or older who had recovered from COVID-19. Sequenced: peripheral blood.

CDR3 sequence: CASSSWDRGSYSNQPQHF. The CDR3 DNA follows: TGTGCCAGCAGCTCCTGGGACAGGGGGTCCTATAGCAATCAGCCCCAGCATTTT. The chain employs TRBV7-8 and TRBJ1-5, with 11 bases aligning to TRBD1. J gave up 0 bases and V 4 bases, and 8 bases lay outside the gene matches. Germline V gives CDR1 SGHVS, CDR2 FQNEAQ. This CDR3 region has 18 residues.